Below, 13 T cell receptor beta chains from the same sample are listed, as sequenced in a study of beta chain features in type 1 diabetes. Since all of the isolated RNA was reverse transcribed, expressed TCRB transcripts were what got sequenced. Generated by immunoSEQ multiplex PCR, the TCRdb table keeps only in-frame clones and is missing some. The data show 50,000 or so clones, with around 40% seen just once and approximately 1.3% held by the top ten. Which antigens these TCRs recognize remains unknown. Study conclusions and caveats: Moderate but significant shortening of TCRB CDR3s was recorded in all four CD4+ subsets from Type 1 diabetes patients.

Sequencing used Tregs from blood. These receptors came from a man aged 25-40 years with type 1 diabetes.

The chain employs TRBV5-1 and TRBJ2-5; TRBD2 aligns across 10 bases. J gave up 3 bases and V 3 bases, and 5 bases lay outside the gene matches. Germline V gives CDR1 SGHRS, CDR2 YFSETQ. The length of the CDR3 is 15 residues. CDR3 in amino acids: CASSYTGTSEETQYF. Here the CDR3 DNA reads TGCGCCAGCAGCTACACCGGGACTAGCGAAGAGACCCAGTACTTC.

The J gene is TRBJ1-1, the V gene TRBV9; TRBD1 aligns across 7 bases. The germline CDR1 and CDR2 sequences are SGDLS and YYNGEE. The CDR3 consists of 16 residues. Trimming took 4 bases from V and 4 from J; bases not matched to a gene: 13. The CDR3 region has the DNA TGTGCCAGCAGCCAAGGGCAGGGGGACCCCATCACTGAAGCTTTCTTT. Amino acids: CASSQGQGDPITEAFF.

J is TRBJ2-5 and V is TRBV9, with D perhaps matching TRBD2 (6 bases). The V and J ends lost 3 bases and 0 bases respectively, with 12 bases between them. This CDR3 comprises 15 residues. CDR1 is SGDLS, CDR2 YYNGEE, per germline. The CDR3 protein is CASSASGLYQETQYF. The CDR3 DNA reads as TGTGCCAGCAGCGCGTCGGGACTCTACCAAGAGACCCAGTACTTC. Full variable domain (rest looked up from reference TRBV9 and TRBJ2-5): DSGVTQTPKHLITATGQRVTLRCSPRSGDLSVYWYQQSLDQGLQFLIQYYNGEERAKGNILERFSAQQFPDLHSELNLSSLELGDSALYFCASSASGLYQETQYFGPGTRLLVL.

This clone was found a few times. The chain combines TRBV5-1 with TRBJ2-5; D gene unclear. The DNA matches TRBJ2-7 better at its end, which makes the J call doubtful. This CDR3 contains 14 residues. CDR1 and CDR2 from the germline V gene are SGHRS and YFSETQ. As DNA, the CDR3 is TGCGCCAGCAGCTTGGGTTTGTGGTCCTACGAGCAGTACTTC. It is translated as CASSLGLWSYEQYF.

The chain employs TRBV30 and TRBJ1-5, with D uncertain. Germline lookup yields CDR1 GTSNPN and CDR2 SVGIG (reference sequence). The CDR3 totals 12 residues. Between the trimmed V and J ends, which lost 0 bases and 7 bases, there was a span of 7 bases. Here the CDR3 reads CAWSVLEQPQHF. CDR3 DNA sequence: TGTGCCTGGAGTGTACTTGAACAGCCCCAGCATTTT.

This clone was counted a few times. The J gene is TRBJ2-7, the V gene TRBV5-6; 7 nucleotides align to TRBD1. Trimming removed 6 bases from V and 1 base from J; junction bases left unmatched: 13. Germline CDR1 SGHDT, CDR2 YYEEEE. CDR3 length: 16 amino acids. The CDR3 reads CASTSIRGKRSYEQYF. CDR3 in DNA: TGTGCCAGCACCTCCATCAGGGGGAAGAGGTCCTACGAGCAGTACTTC.

This clone was counted once. This CDR3 reads CASKTPRTGTTGELFF. In nucleotides, the CDR3 is TGCGCCAGCAAGACCCCGCGGACAGGAACCACCGGGGAGCTGTTTTTT. The chain employs TRBV5-1 and TRBJ2-2, with 7 positions matching TRBD1. Germline-derived CDR1 and CDR2 are SGHRS and YFSETQ. This CDR3 is 16 amino acids long. V dropped 6 bases and J dropped 4; count of bases not matched to a gene: 12.

This clone was detected a few times. J is TRBJ2-1 and V is TRBV30, with 8 bases matching TRBD2. V shed 5 bases and J 2 bases; nucleotides not matched to a gene: 5. Germline V CDR1 and CDR2: GTSNPN, SVGIG (reference sequence). The CDR3 extends over 14 amino acids. The CDR3 DNA sequence: TGTGCCTGGGAACTAGCGGCACCCTACAATGAGCAGTTCTTC. It codes for CAWELAAPYNEQFF.

The V call is TRBV6-6, the J call TRBJ2-2; D unclear. Trimming removed 6 bases from V and 3 bases from J, with 8 bases in between. Per germline, CDR1 MNHNY and CDR2 SVGAGI (reference sequence). The CDR3 consists of 13 residues. The CDR3 region is CASSLQYTGELFF. For the CDR3, the DNA is TGTGCCAGCAGCCTACAGTACACCGGGGAGCTGTTTTTT.

This clone was counted between two and nine times. The chain uses TRBV7-2 and TRBJ2-7; TRBD2 agrees at 11 bases. The trim removed 5 bases at V and 6 bases at J, leaving 6 bases unmatched. Germline V gene sequence: CDR1 SGHTA, CDR2 FQGNSA. The CDR3 is made up of 14 amino acids. CDR3 sequence reads: CASSPTSGVGEQYF. Written as DNA, the CDR3 is TGTGCCAGCAGCCCGACTAGCGGGGTAGGCGAGCAGTACTTC. The whole variable domain, filled in from reference TRBV7-2 and TRBJ2-7, reads GAGVSQSPSNKVTEKGKDVELRCDPISGHTALYWYRQSLGQGLEFLIYFQGNSAPDKSGLPSDRFSAERTGGSVSTLTIQRTQQEDSAVYLCASSPTSGVGEQYFGPGTRLTVT.

The chain joins TRBV5-1 to TRBJ2-7, with D possibly TRBD1 on 5 matching bases. Trimming took off 2 bases at V and 0 bases at J, with 9 bases between the two ends. The germline gives CDR1 SGHRS, CDR2 YFSETQ. The CDR3 runs to 14 residues. Here the CDR3 reads CASSLDSFSYEQYF. The CDR3, as DNA: TGCGCCAGCAGCTTAGACAGCTTCTCCTACGAGCAGTACTTC.

In DNA form, the CDR3 reads TGTGCCACCCGGGACAGTTTCTTCTATGGCTACACCTTC. Its translation: CATRDSFFYGYTF. J is TRBJ1-2 and V is TRBV6-6, with 7 nucleotides matching TRBD1. This CDR3 has 13 residues. CDR1 is MNHNY and CDR2 is SVGAGI in the germline V gene (reference sequence). V lost 10 bases, J lost 4 bases, and 9 bases stayed unmatched.

This chain uses TRBV9 with TRBJ2-5; 10 bases fit TRBD2. This CDR3 contains 18 residues. The junction had 9 bases not matched to a gene; V was cut back by 0 bases and J by 1 base. Germline loops: CDR1 SGDLS, CDR2 YYNGEE. CDR3 amino acids: CASSVAPVGTSVQETQYF. In nucleotides, the CDR3 is TGTGCCAGCAGCGTAGCTCCGGTTGGGACTAGCGTCCAAGAGACCCAGTACTTC.